These 11 T cell receptor beta chains were sequenced from one sample in a study of blood T cell repertoires in COVID-19. Data came from immunoSEQ multiplex PCR; TCRdb stores just in-frame clones and leaves some out. Of more than 130,000 clones listed, about 84% were seen once; the top ten hold 5% to 7.5%. Sample: peripheral blood. The receptors here all came from a human donor in a cohort sampled during active COVID-19.

The gene calls are TRBV13 and TRBJ2-7; maybe TRBD2 (6 bases). Trimming pared 5 bases from V and 3 bases from J, leaving 11 bases between. CDR1 PRHDT and CDR2 FYEKMQ come from the germline V gene (reference sequence). The length of the CDR3 is 13 residues. CDR3 coding DNA: TGTGCCAGCAGCCCTTTGACTAGCTACGAGCAGTACTTC. Protein sequence: CASSPLTSYEQYF.

The genes are TRBV5-1 and TRBJ1-1, with 8 positions matching TRBD1. The V gene's germline CDR1 is SGHRS and CDR2 YFSETQ. Unmatched junction bases numbered 4, after V lost 4 bases and J lost 2 bases. The CDR3 extends over 14 amino acids. The CDR3 loop is CASSPQGVNTEAFF. CDR3 bases: TGCGCCAGCAGCCCACAGGGGGTAAACACTGAAGCTTTCTTT.

The chain has TRBV7-2 and TRBJ2-3, with TRBD2 as a possible D gene (6 bases). V dropped 1 base and J dropped 3 bases, with 14 bases sitting between them. There are 16 residues in the CDR3. The germline gives CDR1 SGHTA, CDR2 FQGNSA. The CDR3 is CASSLGEVPGTDTQYF. The CDR3 coding sequence is TGTGCCAGCAGCTTAGGGGAGGTCCCTGGGACAGATACGCAGTATTTT.

This chain joins TRBV19 and TRBJ2-1; the match to TRBD2 covers 10 bases. The J segment lost 6 bases and the V segment lost 8 bases, leaving 4 bases of the junction unmatched. This CDR3 has 13 residues. Per germline, CDR1 LNHDA and CDR2 SQIVND (reference sequence). The CDR3 protein is CASQRGGLNEQFF. The DNA of the CDR3 is TGTGCCAGTCAGCGGGGGGGCCTCAATGAGCAGTTCTTC. The complete variable domain, with remaining parts taken from reference TRBV19 and TRBJ2-1, reads DGGITQSPKYLFRKEGQNVTLSCEQNLNHDAMYWYRQDPGQGLRLIYYSQIVNDFQKGDIAEGYSVSREKKESFPLTVTSAQKNPTAFYLCASQRGGLNEQFFGPGTRLTVL.

The chain uses TRBV5-4 and TRBJ2-7; TRBD2 matches at 10 bases. The CDR3 has 17 residues. Looked up from germline, CDR1 is SGHNT and CDR2 is YYREEE (reference sequence). J gave up 0 bases and V 0 bases, and 6 bases lay outside the gene matches. CDR3 in amino acids: CASSLASGGPSSYEQYF. The DNA for the CDR3 is TGTGCCAGCAGCTTGGCTAGCGGGGGCCCTTCCTCCTACGAGCAGTACTTC.

The chain is built from TRBV7-2 and TRBJ2-7; TRBD2 matches 11 bases. The length of the CDR3 is 14 residues. The trim removed 3 bases at V and 7 bases at J, leaving 5 bases unmatched. CDR1 and CDR2 from the germline V gene are SGHTA and FQGNSA. This CDR3 is CASSLGLAGGEQYF. Here the CDR3 DNA reads TGTGCCAGCAGCTTGGGGCTAGCGGGGGGAGAGCAGTACTTC.

The J gene is TRBJ2-5, the V gene TRBV7-8; TRBD2 is a possible D gene (6 bases). This CDR3 contains 15 residues. From germline, CDR1 is SGHVS and CDR2 FQNEAQ. The V gene lost 5 bases and the J gene lost 1 base, with 14 bases spanning the gap. CDR3 coding DNA: TGTGCCAGCAGCCGATCGGGGGTCGGCCAAGAGACCCAGTACTTC. Its protein is CASSRSGVGQETQYF.

This CDR3 reads CASSFQGAANEKLFF. CDR3 nucleotide sequence: TGTGCCAGCAGCTTCCAAGGGGCCGCTAATGAAAAACTGTTTTTT. This chain links TRBV7-2 with TRBJ1-4; a weak D match, TRBD1 (5 bases). This CDR3 region has 15 residues. From germline, CDR1 is SGHTA and CDR2 FQGNSA. The V and J ends lost 3 bases and 3 bases respectively, with 11 bases between them.

The chain has TRBV7-8 and TRBJ1-5; 7 nucleotides agree with TRBD1. CDR1 is SGHVS, CDR2 FQNEAQ, per germline. The CDR3 length is 16 residues. After removal of 1 base from V and 7 bases from J, the junction contained 10 bases not matched to a gene. In DNA, the CDR3 is TGTGCCAGCAGCTTAGAGGGGTGGGGCAGGGGGCAGCCCCAGCATTTT. Translating it yields CASSLEGWGRGQPQHF.

V and J are TRBV3-1 (or the pseudogene TRBV3-2) and TRBJ2-1, with TRBD2 identical over 8 bases. After removal of 3 bases from V and 0 bases from J, the junction contained 4 bases not matched to a gene. The CDR3 contains 16 residues. CDR1 is LGHDT, CDR2 YNNKEL, per germline (reference sequence). The CDR3 DNA follows: TGTGCCAGCAGCCACAGGACTAGCTCCTCCTACAATGAGCAGTTCTTC. Its protein is CASSHRTSSSYNEQFF.

This sequence joins TRBV6-5 and TRBJ1-2; 7 bases map to TRBD1. Germline V gene lookup returns CDR1 MNHEY and CDR2 SVGAGI. The trim removed 6 bases at V and 8 bases at J, leaving 9 bases unmatched. The CDR3 totals 13 residues. The CDR3 is CASRMTGPGGYTF. The CDR3 region has the DNA TGTGCCAGCAGGATGACAGGGCCGGGCGGCTACACCTTC.